Listed below are T cell receptor beta chains from one sample, sequenced in a study of T cell responses to AZD1222 COVID-19 vaccine. Sequenced by immunoSEQ multiplex PCR; TCRdb stores in-frame clones only, minus some. The table includes around 120,000 clones, around 92% detected once. Sequenced material: peripheral blood, taken on day 0 of AZD1222 vaccination. Receptors were obtained from an adult in good health. Both conserved end residues are part of each CDR3. Each record gives: D gene, clone size, V gene, J gene, CDR3 protein, CDR3 DNA. A D gene is named only where the DNA matches it firmly. Only part of the rows carry a size: once, few, many, or a class if the clone is expanded.

>.|.|TRBV12-5|TRBJ2-1
CASGRPWAVSSYNEQFF
TGTGCTAGTGGACGCCCTTGGGCGGTGAGCTCCTACAATGAGCAGTTCTTC
>.|.|TRBV4-3|TRBJ2-6
CASSQESLGGYSGANVLTF
TGCGCCAGCAGCCAAGAGTCTCTTGGGGGATACTCTGGGGCCAACGTCCTGACTTTC
>TRBD2|once|TRBV6-5|TRBJ2-7
CASIVGSGGGEQYF
TGTGCCAGCATCGTAGGTTCCGGGGGAGGGGAGCAGTACTTC
>.|.|TRBV15|TRBJ1-4
CATSRGEGEHEKLFF
TGTGCCACCAGCAGGGGGGAAGGGGAGCACGAAAAACTGTTTTTT
>.|.|TRBV5-1|TRBJ2-3
CASSFGDTDTQYF
TGCGCCAGCAGCTTTGGGGATACAGATACGCAGTATTTT
>.|.|TRBV4-3|TRBJ1-6
CASSQVGGNSPLHF
TGCGCCAGCAGCCAGGTAGGGGGGAATTCACCCCTCCACTTT
>TRBD1|.|TRBV2|TRBJ1-2
CATSGTDYGYTF
TGTGCCACCTCCGGGACAGACTATGGCTACACCTTC
>.|.|TRBV7-8|TRBJ2-2
CASSLVQQGRTGELFF
TGTGCCAGCAGCTTAGTTCAACAGGGTCGAACCGGGGAGCTGTTTTTT
>.|.|TRBV19|TRBJ2-2
CASSRTGELFF
TGTGCCAGTAGCAGGACCGGGGAGCTGTTTTTT
>TRBD1|.|TRBV4-3|TRBJ1-2
CASSLDRDHGYTF
TGCGCCAGCAGCTTAGACAGGGACCATGGCTACACCTTC
>.|.|TRBV7-8|TRBJ2-7
CASSGWDYEQYF
TGTGCCAGCTCAGGGTGGGACTACGAGCAGTACTTC
>.|.|TRBV3-1/TRBV3-2|TRBJ2-3
CASPGAADTQYF
TGTGCCAGCCCGGGGGCGGCAGATACGCAGTATTTT
>.|.|TRBV5-4|TRBJ2-2
CASSAAGAPNTGELFF
TGTGCCAGCAGCGCGGCCGGGGCACCGAACACCGGGGAGCTGTTTTTT
>.|.|TRBV5-1|TRBJ2-7
CASSETPANYEQYF
TGCGCCAGCAGCGAGACTCCTGCAAACTACGAGCAGTACTTC
>TRBD2|.|TRBV27|TRBJ2-1
CASINSGSSYNEQFF
TGTGCCAGCATCAATAGCGGGAGCTCCTACAATGAGCAGTTCTTC
>.|.|TRBV9|TRBJ2-3
CASSVDSSTDTQYF
TGTGCCAGCAGCGTAGATTCTAGCACAGATACGCAGTATTTT
>.|.|TRBV10-3|TRBJ1-1
CAISELYSGAQRPEAFF
TGTGCCATCAGTGAGTTATATTCGGGGGCCCAACGTCCTGAAGCTTTCTTT
>.|.|TRBV6-2/TRBV6-3|TRBJ1-1
CASSHRDPKDPEAFF
TGTGCCAGCAGTCACCGGGACCCAAAGGACCCTGAAGCTTTCTTT
>.|.|TRBV11-3|TRBJ2-2
CASSLTGVNTGELFF
TGTGCCAGCAGCTTAACGGGAGTGAACACCGGGGAGCTGTTTTTT
>.|.|TRBV19|TRBJ1-3
CASSILRPGGNTIYF
TGTGCCAGTAGTATCCTGCGGCCGGGAGGAAACACCATATATTTT
>.|.|TRBV19|TRBJ1-5
CASSLETGSGQPQHF
TGTGCCAGTAGTCTCGAGACAGGTTCGGGTCAGCCCCAGCATTTT
>.|.|TRBV15|TRBJ1-3
CATSFHSGNTIYF
TGTGCCACCAGCTTCCACTCTGGAAACACCATATATTTT
>.|.|TRBV28|TRBJ2-1
CASSRTGTQRYNEQFF
TGTGCCAGCAGTAGGACCGGGACCCAAAGGTACAATGAGCAGTTCTTC
>TRBD1|.|TRBV29-1|TRBJ1-3
CSAATGSSGNTIYF
TGCAGCGCCGCGACAGGGAGCTCTGGAAACACCATATATTTT
>.|.|TRBV18|TRBJ2-6
CASSPQGSPSSGANVLTF
TGTGCCAGCTCACCTCAGGGTTCGCCTAGCTCTGGGGCCAACGTCCTGACTTTC
>.|.|TRBV6-4|TRBJ2-1
CASSDTSGSSYNEQFF
TGTGCCAGCAGTGACACAAGCGGTAGCTCCTACAATGAGCAGTTCTTC
>.|.|TRBV2|TRBJ1-4
CASSDAGVDREKLFF
TGTGCCAGCAGTGATGCGGGGGTGGATCGTGAAAAACTGTTTTTT
>.|.|TRBV7-2|TRBJ2-2
CASSRAGQLSPGELFF
TGTGCCAGCTCCAGGGCGGGACAATTAAGTCCTGGGGAGCTGTTTTTT
>.|.|TRBV21-1|TRBJ1-1
CASSNIRGGAEAFF
TGTGCCAGCAGCAATATAAGGGGTGGGGCTGAAGCTTTCTTT
>TRBD1|.|TRBV6-5|TRBJ1-2
CASILGQGNYGYTF
TGTGCCAGCATCCTGGGACAGGGAAACTATGGCTACACCTTC
>TRBD1|.|TRBV6-5|TRBJ1-1
CASTPDRMNTEAFF
TGTGCCAGCACTCCGGACAGGATGAACACTGAAGCTTTCTTT
>.|.|TRBV23-1|TRBJ1-5
CASSQPPPGLNSNQPQHF
TGCGCCAGCAGTCAACCGCCTCCGGGACTCAATAGCAATCAGCCCCAGCATTTT
>.|.|TRBV2|TRBJ2-5
CASSEAGRGAETQYF
TGTGCCAGCAGTGAAGCAGGTCGGGGGGCCGAGACCCAGTACTTC
>.|.|TRBV7-2|TRBJ1-2
CASSLSGYEYGYTF
TGTGCCAGCAGCTTATCAGGGTATGAGTATGGCTACACCTTC
>TRBD1|.|TRBV15|TRBJ2-7
CATSGDPGQNLRAYEQYF
TGTGCCACCAGCGGCGATCCGGGACAGAACCTGAGGGCCTACGAGCAGTACTTC
>TRBD1|.|TRBV7-9|TRBJ2-1
CASSLITGTADPNEQFF
TGTGCCAGCAGCTTAATAACCGGGACAGCGGACCCGAATGAGCAGTTCTTC
>TRBD1|.|TRBV7-2|TRBJ1-1
CASSLQGGWTEAFF
TGTGCCAGCAGCTTACAGGGGGGGTGGACTGAAGCTTTCTTT
>.|.|TRBV28|TRBJ1-2
CASSLKGYGYTF
TGTGCCAGCAGTTTAAAGGGATATGGCTACACCTTC
>.|once|TRBV6-4|TRBJ1-4
CASPGRRLFF
TGTGCCAGCCCGGGACGGAGACTGTTTTTT
>TRBD1|.|TRBV6-2/TRBV6-3|TRBJ1-1
CASSYGPGTGRTEAFF
TGTGCCAGCAGTTACGGTCCCGGGACAGGACGGACTGAAGCTTTCTTT
>.|.|TRBV6-2/TRBV6-3|TRBJ2-1
CASSYDFGDEQFF
TGTGCCAGCAGTTACGATTTCGGGGATGAGCAGTTCTTC
>TRBD1|.|TRBV6-5|TRBJ1-5
CASKVGQASQPQHF
TGTGCCAGCAAAGTCGGACAGGCGTCCCAGCCCCAGCATTTT
>.|.|TRBV9|TRBJ1-5
CASSVGGNSNQPQHF
TGTGCCAGCAGCGTAGGCGGTAATAGCAATCAGCCCCAGCATTTT
>TRBD1|.|TRBV4-3|TRBJ2-2
CASSQDLRGTNTGELFF
TGCGCCAGCAGCCAGGACCTCAGGGGGACGAACACCGGGGAGCTGTTTTTT
>.|.|TRBV4-1|TRBJ2-7
CASSHTIRSYEQYF
TGCGCCAGCAGCCACACCATTCGAAGCTACGAGCAGTACTTC
>.|few|TRBV10-3|TRBJ2-1
CATTTGRDLGNEQFF
TGTGCCACTACTACGGGTCGGGACTTAGGCAATGAGCAGTTCTTC